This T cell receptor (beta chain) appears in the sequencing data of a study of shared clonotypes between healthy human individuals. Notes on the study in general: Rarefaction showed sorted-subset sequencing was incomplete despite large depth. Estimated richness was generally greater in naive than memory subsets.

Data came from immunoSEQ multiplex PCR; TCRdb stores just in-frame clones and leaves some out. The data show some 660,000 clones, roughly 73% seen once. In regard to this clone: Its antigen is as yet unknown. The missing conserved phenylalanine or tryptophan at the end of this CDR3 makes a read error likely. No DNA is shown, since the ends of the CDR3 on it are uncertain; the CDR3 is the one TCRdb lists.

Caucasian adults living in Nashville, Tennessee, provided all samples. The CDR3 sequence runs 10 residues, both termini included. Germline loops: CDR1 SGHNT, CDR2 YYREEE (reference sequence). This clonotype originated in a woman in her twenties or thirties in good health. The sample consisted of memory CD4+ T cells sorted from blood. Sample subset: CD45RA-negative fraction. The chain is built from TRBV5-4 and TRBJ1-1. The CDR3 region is CASSLASVRS.